Following are 11 T cell receptor beta chains from one sample sequenced in a study of cytomegalovirus exposure and HLA in healthy donors. Researchers ran the PCR with 60 Vbeta and 13 Jbeta primers. Data came from immunoSEQ multiplex PCR; TCRdb stores just in-frame clones and leaves some out. The repertoire holds about 100,000 clones, with roughly four fifths as singletons. The sample comprised PBMCs. These receptors all come from a man aged 50-60 years in good health and CMV-seronegative.

Concerning this clone: This CDR3 is also generated by other DNA sequences in the sample. V usage is TRBV30 and J usage is TRBJ1-6; D may be TRBD1 (6 bases). Germline values: CDR1 GTSNPN, CDR2 SVGIG (reference sequence). With 3 bases removed from V and 10 bases from J, the gap between germline ends came to 13 bases. The CDR3 runs to 13 residues. As DNA, the CDR3 is TGTGCCTGGAGAACAGGGTTGGGCTCACCCCTCCACTTT. Encoded protein: CAWRTGLGSPLHF.

This clone was counted between two and nine times. This sequence joins TRBV5-1 and TRBJ2-5; TRBD2 might be the D (6 bases). CDR3 length: 15 residues. Germline V gives CDR1 SGHRS, CDR2 YFSETQ. V gave up 0 bases and J gave up 2 bases, with 11 bases separating them. In DNA, the CDR3 is TGCGCCAGCAGCTTGGGGCTGGGGGGTCAAGAGACCCAGTACTTC. It translates to CASSLGLGGQETQYF.

This clone was detected only once. This chain links TRBV27 with TRBJ1-5, with D unclear. This CDR3 is 16 amino acids long. V was pared by 3 bases and J by 1 base, with 13 bases between. Germline V CDR1 and CDR2: MNHEY, SMNVEV (reference sequence). The DNA for the CDR3 is TGTGCCAGCAGTTTGGATCGGAGGAGGAGCAATCAGCCCCAGCATTTT. Amino acid sequence: CASSLDRRRSNQPQHF.

This clone has just a few counts. The gene calls are TRBV11-2 and TRBJ2-5; TRBD1 aligns across 9 bases. The J segment lost 7 bases and the V segment lost 2 bases, leaving 11 bases of the junction unmatched. The CDR3 has 16 residues. The germline V gene encodes CDR1 SGHAT and CDR2 FQNNGV. CDR3 loop: CASSLLSRQGEGTQYF. The CDR3 DNA reads TGTGCCAGCAGCTTACTATCTCGACAGGGGGAAGGGACCCAGTACTTC.

V and J are TRBV6-1 and TRBJ2-5, with D possibly matching TRBD1 (6 bases). The V end lost 7 bases, the J end lost 7 bases, and 16 bases lay between the germline ends. CDR1 and CDR2 (germline): MNHNS, SASEGT. There are 13 residues in the CDR3. The CDR3 loop is CASIRDTPGTQYF. Written as DNA, the CDR3 is TGTGCCAGCATTCGGGACACCCCGGGGACCCAGTACTTC.

The chain combines TRBV6-5 with TRBJ1-3; weak D call: TRBD1 (6 bases). CDR1 and CDR2 (germline): MNHEY, SVGAGI. CDR3 length: 16 amino acids. The V end was cut by 0 bases, the J end by 0 bases, with 9 bases between. CDR3: CASSYSGARSGNTIYF. The CDR3 bases are TGTGCCAGCAGTTACTCGGGGGCCCGCTCTGGAAACACCATATATTTT.

This chain uses TRBV28 with TRBJ2-1; D is unclear. Trimming removed 2 bases at V and 6 bases at J, with 11 bases between. Germline V gives CDR1 MDHEN, CDR2 SYDVKM. CDR3 length: 14 residues. CDR3 in amino acids: CASSLVRSINEQFF. CDR3 in DNA: TGTGCCAGCAGTTTAGTCCGCAGTATCAATGAGCAGTTCTTC.

This clone was recorded only once. The V and J genes are TRBV9 and TRBJ2-4; 10 bases map to TRBD1. The V and J ends lost 3 bases and 6 bases, in that order; junction bases with no gene match: 6. The CDR3 consists of 15 residues. CDR1 is SGDLS, CDR2 YYNGEE, per germline. The CDR3: CASSAGTGAINIQYF. The CDR3 region has the DNA TGTGCCAGCAGCGCCGGGACAGGGGCGATAAACATTCAGTACTTC.

This rearrangement joins TRBV19 to TRBJ2-1, with D possibly TRBD1 on 6 matching bases. V shed 5 bases and J shed 1 base, with 15 bases lying between them. Germline loops: CDR1 LNHDA, CDR2 SQIVND (reference sequence). CDR3 length equals 16 residues. For the CDR3, the DNA is TGTGCCAGTAGTTTGTTTACAGGGTCGTCCTACAATGAGCAGTTCTTC. Protein sequence: CASSLFTGSSYNEQFF.

The chain uses TRBV28 and TRBJ2-1, with D maybe TRBD2 (5 bases). Trimming took off 5 bases at V and 5 bases at J, with 16 bases between the two ends. Germline CDR1 is MDHEN and CDR2 is SYDVKM. The length of the CDR3 is 15 residues. For the CDR3, the DNA is TGTGCCAGCAGTGTGGTCCGAGCGGTTAACAATGAGCAGTTCTTC. Its translation is CASSVVRAVNNEQFF.

This clone was found a few times. The V and J genes are TRBV6-4 and TRBJ1-5, with D possibly being TRBD1 (6 bases). The germline CDR1 and CDR2 sequences are MRHNA and SNTAGT. CDR3 length: 11 amino acids. Trimming stripped 7 bases from V and 6 bases from J, with 7 bases between. CDR3 nucleotide sequence: TGTGCCAGCACACAGGGTCAGCCCCAGCATTTT. This gives the protein CASTQGQPQHF.